This T cell receptor (beta chain) was retrieved from a study of CD8 T cells in ankylosing spondylitis (dated 2017 in TCRdb). Background for the entire study: The study set out to find disease-linked TCR variants by profiling T cell receptor beta repertoires in ankylosing spondylitis patients and healthy donors. In total, the full study cohort was made up of 100 to 140 healthy donors and roughly 27 ankylosing spondylitis patients. Peripheral blood samples were taken, and synovial fluid was additionally collected from ankylosing spondylitis patients.

General study outcomes and caveats: A TCR beta motif of 7 or 8 highly homologous amino acid variants appeared characteristic of blood from ankylosing spondylitis patients. Some TCR beta motif variants had previously been reported in synovial fluid and blood of reactive arthritis patients, which suggested common disease-initiation mechanisms. A CD8+ phenotype was shown by the disease-linked clones, which were found at relatively low frequencies in peripheral blood. The disease-linked clones were reported as significantly enriched in matched synovial fluid samples from ankylosing spondylitis patients.

In this sample, this clonotype turned up many times. There is no known antigen for this receptor. It has no much larger one-base neighbor in the sample; base qualities were not kept. The instrument given in TCRdb is Illumina HiSeq 2500. Quantitative 5'-RACE with molecular barcodes was used to prepare TCR beta libraries. Per the authors' processing: Disease-linked TCR variants were identified with a new computational method built on a probabilistic model of VDJ rearrangement. Clones were called with MiXCR by TCRdb after fastp trimmed the public reads at Q25, and only in-frame beta chains were retained. Records with the same CDR3 protein are collapsed into one entry carrying the most frequent genes and DNA. TCRdb's processing, not the authors', yielded these V and J calls. The sample yields roughly 38,000 distinct CDR3 sequences; 10% were counted once. Jointly, the top ten make up approximately 16% of the sample.

The specimen sequenced was blood, either unsorted or a sorted T cell fraction (not recorded which). The receptor was isolated from a male donor with ankylosing spondylitis or in good health (not recorded which).

The DNA sequence is TGTGCCAGCAGCCGCGCCGGTAGGTTTTACGAGCAGTACTTC. Translated, this is CASSRAGRFYEQYF. The rearrangement joined TRBV5-8 to TRBJ2-7; no D gene call is confident. V lost 4 bases and J lost 4 bases; the stretch between them is 15 bases long. The CDR3 goes from the cysteine to the phenylalanine over 14 residues. Here the CDR3 DNA is all that survives: 42 bases in frame from base 1. For CDR1 and CDR2, the germline V gene lists SGHTS and YDEGEE. The CDR3, completed at both ends by the reference TRBV5-8 and TRBJ2-7 genes, gives the full variable domain EAGVTQSPTHLIKTRGQQATLRCSPISGHTSVYWYQQALGLGLQFLLWYDEGEERNRGNFPPRFSGRQFPNYSSELNVNALELEDSALYLCASSRAGRFYEQYFGPGTRLTVT.